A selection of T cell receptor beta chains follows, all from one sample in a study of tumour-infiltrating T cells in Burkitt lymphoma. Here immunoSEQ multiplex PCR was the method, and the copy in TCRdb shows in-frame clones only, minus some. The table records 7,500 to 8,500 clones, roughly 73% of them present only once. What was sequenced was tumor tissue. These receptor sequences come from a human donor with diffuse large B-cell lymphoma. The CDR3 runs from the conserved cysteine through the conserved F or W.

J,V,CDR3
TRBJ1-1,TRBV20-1,CSAPVRAEAFF
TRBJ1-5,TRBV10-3,CAISGRTEWPQHF
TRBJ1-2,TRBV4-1,CASSQDRGAAYGYTF
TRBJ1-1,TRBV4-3,CASSQVLGKNTEAFF
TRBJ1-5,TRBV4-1,CASSHPGRGQPQHF
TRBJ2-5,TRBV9,CASSVAPAGGTQETQYF
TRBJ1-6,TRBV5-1,CASSPSGGHNSPLHF
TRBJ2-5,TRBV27,CASSFGPQETQYF
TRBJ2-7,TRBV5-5,CASSFRGTSSHEQYF
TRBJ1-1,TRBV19,CASRATGDTEAFF
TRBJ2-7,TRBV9,CASSVAEGYEQYF
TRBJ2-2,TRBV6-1,CASSVRGPRVTLAGELFF
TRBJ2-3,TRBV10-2,CASSLVLAGADTQYF
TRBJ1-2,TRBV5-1,CASSLGTPGYGYTF